The 29 T cell receptor beta chains presented below share a single source sample, sequenced in a study of control samples from healthy donors and cancer patients. Clones were read by immunoSEQ multiplex PCR, and TCRdb kept only the in-frame ones, dropping some. The profile shows about 160,000 clones, 94% of them singletons. Specimen: blood. These receptors originate from a middle-aged woman in good health.

The gene calls are TRBV19 and TRBJ1-2, with 7 bases fitting TRBD1. Trimming removed 1 base from V and 2 bases from J; junction bases left unmatched: 4. The CDR3 runs to 15 residues. Germline-derived CDR1 and CDR2 are LNHDA and SQIVND (reference sequence). As DNA, the CDR3 is TGTGCCAGTAGTATAGGTGGGACAGACAACTATGGCTACACCTTC. Protein sequence: CASSIGGTDNYGYTF. The variable domain in full, with the rest retrieved from reference TRBV19 and TRBJ1-2, is DGGITQSPKYLFRKEGQNVTLSCEQNLNHDAMYWYRQDPGQGLRLIYYSQIVNDFQKGDIAEGYSVSREKKESFPLTVTSAQKNPTAFYLCASSIGGTDNYGYTFGSGTRLTVV.

The chain links TRBV6-5 to TRBJ2-6; the D is unclear. Germline V gene lookup returns CDR1 MNHEY and CDR2 SVGAGI. The CDR3 length is 14 residues. Trimming left V 5 bases short and J 0 bases short, with 5 bases between. CDR3 region: CASSQSSGANVLTF. CDR3 coding DNA: TGTGCCAGCAGTCAGAGCTCTGGGGCCAACGTCCTGACTTTC.

The genes are TRBV6-6 and TRBJ1-1; 8 nucleotides line up with TRBD1. Germline V gene lookup returns CDR1 MNHNY and CDR2 SVGAGI (reference sequence). The V segment lost 5 bases and the J segment 3 bases; nucleotides outside the gene matches: 2. CDR3 length: 13 amino acids. The CDR3 region is CASSTDRDTEAFF. The CDR3 nucleotides read TGTGCCAGCAGTACGGACAGGGACACTGAAGCTTTCTTT.

J is TRBJ1-2 and V is TRBV6-5, with 12 nucleotides matching TRBD1. V lost 6 bases and J lost 2; bases outside the gene matches: 1. The CDR3 has 14 residues. Germline-derived CDR1 and CDR2 are MNHEY and SVGAGI. The CDR3 spells CASRGTGGNYGYTF. In nucleotides, the CDR3 is TGTGCCAGCAGGGGGACAGGGGGCAACTATGGCTACACCTTC.

This clone was detected once. This chain uses TRBV9 with TRBJ2-5; the D call may be TRBD1 or TRBD2 (5 bases each). CDR3 size: 14 residues. Germline values: CDR1 SGDLS, CDR2 YYNGEE. The V end lost 3 bases, the J end lost 6 bases, and 15 bases lay between the germline ends. CDR3: CASSAPGPGKTQYF. CDR3 in DNA: TGTGCCAGCAGCGCGCCGGGACCTGGGAAGACCCAGTACTTC.

This clone was counted at least ten times. V usage is TRBV4-1 and J usage is TRBJ1-1; weak D call: TRBD1 (6 bases). CDR3 size: 15 residues. Germline values: CDR1 MGHRA, CDR2 YSYEKL. V was trimmed by 3 bases and J by 7 bases, leaving 18 bases between them. The CDR3 sequence is CASSHIFGGHREAFF. As DNA, the CDR3 is TGCGCCAGCAGCCACATCTTCGGGGGACACCGTGAAGCTTTCTTT.

This chain uses TRBV10-3 with TRBJ2-7; D is ambiguous. Germline V CDR1 and CDR2: ENHRY, SYGVKD. The V end lost 3 bases, the J end lost 3 bases, and 6 bases lay between the germline ends. This CDR3 has 12 amino acids. In DNA, the CDR3 is TGTGCCATCAGTGACACAGACTACGAGCAGTACTTC. Translated: CAISDTDYEQYF.

This clone has more than one count but fewer than ten. The V gene is TRBV4-2, the J gene TRBJ2-7; 8 positions match TRBD1. With 1 base clipped from V and 3 bases from J, the junction kept 14 bases outside the gene matches. Germline lookup yields CDR1 LGHNA and CDR2 YNFKEQ. The CDR3 loop spans 18 amino acids. The CDR3 is CASSQGPVGQGGFYEQYF. The CDR3 DNA reads as TGTGCCAGCAGCCAAGGCCCGGTTGGACAGGGAGGATTCTACGAGCAGTACTTC.

The chain is built from TRBV15 and TRBJ1-2; D call uncertain. Germline values: CDR1 LNHNV, CDR2 YYDKDF (reference sequence). The V end was cut by 0 bases, the J end by 7 bases, with 6 bases between. The CDR3 totals 12 residues. CDR3 coding DNA: TGTGCCACCAGCAGAGATACACTTGGCTACACCTTC. Translated: CATSRDTLGYTF.

The chain combines TRBV5-1 with TRBJ1-2, with a possible D match to TRBD1 (5 bases). This CDR3 has 15 amino acids. Germline CDR1 reads SGHRS; CDR2 reads YFSETQ. V dropped 4 bases and J dropped 8 bases, with 21 bases sitting between them. CDR3 DNA: TGCGCCAGCAGCCCAGCCGGGGCAGAACTGGGAGGCTACACCTTC. Translating it yields CASSPAGAELGGYTF.

V usage is TRBV9 and J usage is TRBJ2-2, with a tentative D call TRBD2 (6 bases). Germline lookup yields CDR1 SGDLS and CDR2 YYNGEE. This CDR3 spans 15 amino acids. The V gene lost 2 bases and the J gene lost 5 bases, with 13 bases spanning the gap. Written as DNA, the CDR3 is TGTGCCAGCAGCGTCGGGGGAAGGGTAACCGGGGAGCTGTTTTTT. It is translated as CASSVGGRVTGELFF. The full variable domain, with the rest looked up from reference TRBV9 and TRBJ2-2, is DSGVTQTPKHLITATGQRVTLRCSPRSGDLSVYWYQQSLDQGLQFLIQYYNGEERAKGNILERFSAQQFPDLHSELNLSSLELGDSALYFCASSVGGRVTGELFFGEGSRLTVL.

The chain has TRBV9 and TRBJ1-2; D gene ambiguous. The CDR3 sequence is 12 residues long. V was trimmed by 0 bases and J by 5 bases, leaving 5 bases between them. Germline values: CDR1 SGDLS, CDR2 YYNGEE. CDR3 sequence (DNA): TGTGCCAGCAGCGTAGCGAGGTATGGCTACACCTTC. It is translated as CASSVARYGYTF.

The rearrangement links TRBV5-5 to TRBJ2-4, with D maybe TRBD1 (5 bases). Deletions cut 4 bases from V and 7 bases from J, with 12 bases between. CDR1 SGHKS and CDR2 YYEKEE come from the germline V gene (reference sequence). The CDR3 is 13 amino acids. CDR3 amino acids: CASSPLDKNIQYF. Written as DNA, the CDR3 is TGTGCCAGCAGCCCCTTGGACAAGAACATTCAGTACTTC. Looking up the rest from reference TRBV5-5 and TRBJ2-4 gives the full variable domain: DAGVTQSPTHLIKTRGQQVTLRCSPISGHKSVSWYQQVLGQGPQFIFQYYEKEERGRGNFPDRFSARQFPNYSSELNVNALLLGDSALYLCASSPLDKNIQYFGAGTRLSVL.

This clone has only one observation. The chain combines TRBV10-3 with TRBJ2-5, with TRBD2 matching 11 bases. The CDR3 is made up of 14 amino acids. With V trimmed by 3 bases and J by 4 bases, 1 base remained unmatched. The germline gives CDR1 ENHRY, CDR2 SYGVKD. Here the CDR3 DNA reads TGTGCCATCAGTGATGGGACTAGCGGAGAGACCCAGTACTTC. As protein: CAISDGTSGETQYF.

The J gene is TRBJ1-1, the V gene TRBV27, with D hard to call. Trimming pared 8 bases from V and 3 bases from J, leaving 13 bases between. CDR1 MNHEY and CDR2 SMNVEV come from the germline V gene (reference sequence). The CDR3 spans 13 residues. The CDR3 here is CASRERGYTEAFF. The CDR3 region has the DNA TGTGCCAGCCGCGAGAGAGGATACACTGAAGCTTTCTTT.

The V gene is TRBV19, the J gene TRBJ1-1; TRBD1 matches at 7 bases. The V and J ends lost 4 bases and 4 bases, in that order; junction bases with no gene match: 6. There are 14 residues in the CDR3. The germline gives CDR1 LNHDA, CDR2 SQIVND (reference sequence). CDR3 sequence (DNA): TGTGCCAGTAGTAACCCTCCAGGGGGCACTGAAGCTTTCTTT. This codes for CASSNPPGGTEAFF.

This clone was observed once. CDR3 DNA: TGTGCCAGCAGTTACCGGGACAGGGCCACCGGGGAGCTGTTTTTT. Amino acids: CASSYRDRATGELFF. V gene TRBV27 combines with J gene TRBJ2-2, with 9 bases identical to TRBD1. Germline V gene data show CDR1 as MNHEY and CDR2 as SMNVEV (reference sequence). Losses at the gene ends were 4 bases for V and 4 bases for J; bases not matched to a gene: 4. The CDR3 extends over 15 amino acids.

The V and J genes are TRBV2 and TRBJ1-5; D unresolved. V lost 6 bases, J lost 3 bases, and 12 bases lay in between. This CDR3 is 14 amino acids long. Germline V lookup: CDR1 SNHLY, CDR2 FYNNEI. The CDR3 loop reads CASSVDGINQPQHF. For the CDR3, the DNA is TGTGCCAGCAGCGTGGACGGGATCAATCAGCCCCAGCATTTT.

The rearrangement joins TRBV10-3 to TRBJ1-5; tentatively, D is TRBD1 (5 bases). This CDR3 spans 17 amino acids. Looked up from germline, CDR1 is ENHRY and CDR2 is SYGVKD. Trimming stripped 0 bases from V and 3 bases from J, with 15 bases between. The CDR3 loop reads CAISESARGSDNQPQHF. The CDR3 coding sequence is TGTGCCATCAGTGAGTCGGCCCGGGGGTCGGACAATCAGCCCCAGCATTTT.

The chain combines TRBV5-4 with TRBJ2-7; 8 bases agree with TRBD1. The germline gives CDR1 SGHNT, CDR2 YYREEE (reference sequence). V shed 4 bases, J shed 5 bases, and the junction held 8 bases outside the gene matches. The CDR3 contains 14 residues. CDR3 in amino acids: CASSLRQGQDEQYF. CDR3 nucleotides: TGTGCCAGCAGCCTAAGACAGGGGCAGGACGAGCAGTACTTC.

The chain employs TRBV4-2 and TRBJ1-6, with TRBD1 matching over 7 bases. The CDR3 consists of 16 residues. Germline V lookup: CDR1 LGHNA, CDR2 YNFKEQ. J was trimmed by 6 bases and V by 4 bases; bases with no gene match: 9. The CDR3 reads CASSRPRGTVNSPLHF. The DNA for the CDR3 is TGTGCCAGCAGCCGACCCCGAGGGACAGTTAATTCACCCCTCCACTTT.

This sequence joins TRBV11-2 and TRBJ2-1; D is uncertain. The CDR3 consists of 15 residues. V lost 2 bases, J lost 6 bases, and 14 bases lay in between. Germline V gene lookup returns CDR1 SGHAT and CDR2 FQNNGV. CDR3 sequence: CASSLSRFNSNEQFF. CDR3 nucleotide sequence: TGTGCCAGCAGCTTATCCAGATTTAATAGCAATGAGCAGTTCTTC.

The V call is TRBV9, the J call TRBJ2-1, with 9 bases fitting TRBD2. Looked up from germline, CDR1 is SGDLS and CDR2 is YYNGEE. The V segment lost 3 bases and the J segment 8 bases; nucleotides outside the gene matches: 12. This CDR3 spans 16 amino acids. CDR3 amino acids: CASSGPGAGGPHEQFF. CDR3 coding DNA: TGTGCCAGCAGCGGACCTGGGGCGGGAGGGCCCCATGAGCAGTTCTTC.

The chain carries TRBV5-1 and TRBJ2-7; the D gene is possibly TRBD1 (5 bases). V was shortened by 0 bases and J by 7 bases, with 14 bases between the two germline ends. This CDR3 is 14 amino acids long. Germline V lookup: CDR1 SGHRS, CDR2 YFSETQ. CDR3 DNA: TGCGCCAGCAGCTTGGACCAGGGCACGCGGGAGCAGTACTTC. Its translation is CASSLDQGTREQYF.

This rearrangement joins TRBV4-3 to TRBJ2-3; D is perhaps TRBD1 (6 bases). The length of the CDR3 is 16 residues. CDR1 is LGHNA, CDR2 YSLEER, per germline. V lost 1 base and J 3 bases, leaving 14 bases between the germline ends. CDR3 residues: CASSQAPNRVTDTQYF. As DNA, the CDR3 is TGCGCCAGCAGCCAAGCACCAAACAGGGTAACAGATACGCAGTATTTT.

The rearrangement joins TRBV11-3 to TRBJ2-2; D gene ambiguous. Germline CDR1 SGHNT, CDR2 YENEEA. The CDR3 has 15 amino acids. Trimming took off 8 bases at V and 1 base at J, with 14 bases between the two ends. The CDR3 sequence is CASLMRGLNTGELFF. CDR3 sequence (DNA): TGTGCCAGCCTAATGAGAGGATTGAACACCGGGGAGCTGTTTTTT.

The rearrangement links TRBV6-5 to TRBJ1-1; possible D gene TRBD1, 5 bases. V was cut by 7 bases and J by 1 base, with 16 bases left in between. The CDR3 totals 15 residues. CDR1 MNHEY and CDR2 SVGAGI come from the germline V gene. CDR3 sequence: CASTRGGARNTEAFF. CDR3 coding DNA: TGTGCCAGCACCCGGGGAGGGGCTCGGAACACTGAAGCTTTCTTT.

The rearrangement links TRBV11-2 to TRBJ1-4, with 10 positions matching TRBD1. Germline V CDR1 and CDR2: SGHAT, FQNNGV. Trimming at V came to 5 bases and at J to 10 bases, leaving 10 bases not matched to a gene. This CDR3 spans 15 amino acids. In DNA form, the CDR3 reads TGTGCCAGCAGCCCGACAGGGGGCGTTATTGGAAAACTGTTTTTT. Protein sequence: CASSPTGGVIGKLFF.

The chain combines TRBV7-2 with TRBJ2-7; D not resolved. V was cut by 6 bases and J by 1 base, with 13 bases left in between. This CDR3 has 14 residues. Per the germline V gene, CDR1 is SGHTA and CDR2 is FQGNSA. CDR3 sequence reads: CASSVQQGSYEQYF. The CDR3 DNA reads TGTGCCAGCAGTGTCCAGCAAGGGTCCTACGAGCAGTACTTC.